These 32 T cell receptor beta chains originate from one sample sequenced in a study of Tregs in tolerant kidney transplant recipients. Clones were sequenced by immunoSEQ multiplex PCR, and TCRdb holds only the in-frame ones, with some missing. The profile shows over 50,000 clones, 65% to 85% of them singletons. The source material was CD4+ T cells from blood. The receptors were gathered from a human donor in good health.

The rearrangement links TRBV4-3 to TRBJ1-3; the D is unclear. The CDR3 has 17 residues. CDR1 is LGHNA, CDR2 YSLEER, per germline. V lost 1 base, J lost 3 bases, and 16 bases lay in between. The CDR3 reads CASSQGSRTDGGNTIYF. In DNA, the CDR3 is TGCGCCAGCAGCCAAGGGTCAAGGACCGATGGTGGAAACACCATATATTTT.

Here the CDR3 reads CASSLVGGTLQETQYF. The CDR3, as DNA: TGCGCCAGCAGCTTGGTAGGCGGGACCCTCCAAGAGACCCAGTACTTC. V is TRBV5-1 and J is TRBJ2-5, with a weak D call TRBD2 (6 bases). This CDR3 is 16 amino acids long. Germline assignment: CDR1 SGHRS and CDR2 YFSETQ. Trimming left V 0 bases short and J 1 base short, with 13 bases between.

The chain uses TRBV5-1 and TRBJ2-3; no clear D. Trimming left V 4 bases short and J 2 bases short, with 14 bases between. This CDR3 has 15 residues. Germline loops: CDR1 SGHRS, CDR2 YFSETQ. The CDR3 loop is CASSLPRTATDTQYF. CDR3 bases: TGCGCCAGCAGCCTCCCTCGTACCGCCACAGATACGCAGTATTTT.

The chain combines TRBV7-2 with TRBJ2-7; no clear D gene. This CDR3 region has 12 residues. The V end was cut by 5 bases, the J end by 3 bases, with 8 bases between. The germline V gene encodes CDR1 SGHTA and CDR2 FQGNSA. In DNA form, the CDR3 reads TGTGCCAGCAGCCCTGCTAGCTACGAGCAGTACTTC. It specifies CASSPASYEQYF.

The CDR3 nucleotides are TGCAGCGTTGGCTTACAGGGGGGCACAGATACGCAGTATTTT. As protein: CSVGLQGGTDTQYF. The chain carries TRBV29-1 and TRBJ2-3; 8 bases align to TRBD1. Trimming took 4 bases from V and 1 from J; bases not matched to a gene: 4. Germline V gene sequence: CDR1 SQVTM, CDR2 ANQGSEA. This CDR3 spans 14 amino acids.

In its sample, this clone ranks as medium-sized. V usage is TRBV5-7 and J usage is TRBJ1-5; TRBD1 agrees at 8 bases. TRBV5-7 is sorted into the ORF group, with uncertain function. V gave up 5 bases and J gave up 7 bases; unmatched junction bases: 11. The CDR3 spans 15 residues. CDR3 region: CASRCNGQGGQPQHF. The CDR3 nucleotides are TGTGCCAGCAGATGTAACGGACAGGGTGGGCAGCCCCAGCATTTT.

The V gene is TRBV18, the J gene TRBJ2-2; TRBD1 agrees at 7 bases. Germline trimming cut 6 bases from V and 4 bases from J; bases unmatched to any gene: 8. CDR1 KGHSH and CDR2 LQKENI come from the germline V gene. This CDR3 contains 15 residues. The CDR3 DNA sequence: TGTGCCAGCTCTCCTGACAGGGCGGCCACCGGGGAGCTGTTTTTT. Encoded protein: CASSPDRAATGELFF.

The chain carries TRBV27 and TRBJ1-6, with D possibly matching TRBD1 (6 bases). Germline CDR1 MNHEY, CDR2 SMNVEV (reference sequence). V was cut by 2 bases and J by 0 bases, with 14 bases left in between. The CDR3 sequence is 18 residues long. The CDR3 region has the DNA TGTGCCAGCAGTTTAACGGGGGCCATGAGCTCCTATAATTCACCCCTCCACTTT. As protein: CASSLTGAMSSYNSPLHF.

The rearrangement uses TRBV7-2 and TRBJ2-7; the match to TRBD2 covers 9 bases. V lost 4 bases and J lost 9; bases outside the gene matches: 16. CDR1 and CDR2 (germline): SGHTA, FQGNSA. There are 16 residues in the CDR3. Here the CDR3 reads CASSSRGGVPGRGQYF. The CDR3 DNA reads TGTGCCAGCAGCTCACGCGGGGGGGTCCCCGGACGAGGGCAGTACTTC.

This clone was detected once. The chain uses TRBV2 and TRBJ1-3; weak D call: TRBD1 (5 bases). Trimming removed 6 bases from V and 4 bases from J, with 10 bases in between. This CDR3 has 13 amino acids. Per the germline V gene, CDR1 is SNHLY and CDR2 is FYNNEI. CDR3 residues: CASRAGNGNTIYF. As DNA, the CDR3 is TGTGCCAGCAGGGCAGGGAACGGAAACACCATATATTTT.

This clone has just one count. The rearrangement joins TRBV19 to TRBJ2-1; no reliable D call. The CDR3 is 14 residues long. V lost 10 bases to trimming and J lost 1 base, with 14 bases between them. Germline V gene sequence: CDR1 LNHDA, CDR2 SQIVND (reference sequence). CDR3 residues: CATHRFLSYNEQFF. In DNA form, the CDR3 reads TGTGCCACACACCGCTTCTTATCCTACAATGAGCAGTTCTTC.

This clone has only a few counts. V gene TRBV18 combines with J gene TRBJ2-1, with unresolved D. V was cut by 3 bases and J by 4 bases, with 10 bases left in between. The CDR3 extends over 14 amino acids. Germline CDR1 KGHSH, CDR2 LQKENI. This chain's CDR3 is CASSPESVYNEQFF. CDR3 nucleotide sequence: TGTGCCAGCTCACCGGAATCAGTGTACAATGAGCAGTTCTTC.

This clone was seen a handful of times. Written as DNA, the CDR3 is TGTGCCACCAGCAGTCAGGGGGCAGGTGAAAAACTGTTTTTT. Its protein is CATSSQGAGEKLFF. This sequence joins TRBV15 and TRBJ1-4; TRBD1 matches at 8 bases. The CDR3 consists of 14 residues. CDR1 and CDR2 from the germline V gene are LNHNV and YYDKDF (reference sequence). The trim removed 3 bases at V and 7 bases at J, leaving 4 bases unmatched. Supplemented by reference TRBV15 and TRBJ1-4, the full variable domain reads DAMVIQNPRYQVTQFGKPVTLSCSQTLNHNVMYWYQQKSSQAPKLLFHYYDKDFNNEADTPDNFQSRRPNTSFCFLDIRSPGLGDTAMYLCATSSQGAGEKLFFGSGTQLSVL.

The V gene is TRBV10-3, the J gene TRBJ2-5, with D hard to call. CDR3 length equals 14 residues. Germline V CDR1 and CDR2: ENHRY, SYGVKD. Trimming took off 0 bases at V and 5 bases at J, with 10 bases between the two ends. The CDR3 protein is CAISESIFQETQYF. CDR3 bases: TGTGCCATCAGTGAGTCGATATTTCAGGAGACCCAGTACTTC.

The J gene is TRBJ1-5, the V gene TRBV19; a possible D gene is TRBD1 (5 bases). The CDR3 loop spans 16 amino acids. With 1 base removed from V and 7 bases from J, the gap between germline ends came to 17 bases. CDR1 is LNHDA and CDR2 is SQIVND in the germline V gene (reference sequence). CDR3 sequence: CASSIGGGYTSQPQHF. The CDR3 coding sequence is TGTGCCAGTAGTATAGGGGGGGGATATACTAGCCAGCCCCAGCATTTT.

CDR3 residues: CASRQGNYGYTF. In DNA form, the CDR3 reads TGTGCCAGCAGGCAGGGCAACTATGGCTACACCTTC. The chain joins TRBV6-5 to TRBJ1-2; D is possibly TRBD1 (5 bases). V was cut by 6 bases and J by 2 bases, with 7 bases left in between. CDR1 and CDR2 (germline): MNHEY, SVGAGI. The length of the CDR3 is 12 residues.

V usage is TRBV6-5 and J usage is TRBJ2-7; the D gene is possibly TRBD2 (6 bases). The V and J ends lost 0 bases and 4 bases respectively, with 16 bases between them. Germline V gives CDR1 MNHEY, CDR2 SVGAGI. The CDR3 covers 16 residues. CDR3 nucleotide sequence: TGTGCCAGCAGTTACTCGTTAACGGAGGAGGGGTACGAGCAGTACTTC. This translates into CASSYSLTEEGYEQYF.

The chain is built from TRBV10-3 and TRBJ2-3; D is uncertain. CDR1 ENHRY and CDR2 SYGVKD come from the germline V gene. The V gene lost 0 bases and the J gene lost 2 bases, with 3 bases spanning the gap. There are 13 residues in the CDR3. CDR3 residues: CAISESDTDTQYF. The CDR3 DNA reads TGTGCCATCAGTGAGTCCGACACAGATACGCAGTATTTT.

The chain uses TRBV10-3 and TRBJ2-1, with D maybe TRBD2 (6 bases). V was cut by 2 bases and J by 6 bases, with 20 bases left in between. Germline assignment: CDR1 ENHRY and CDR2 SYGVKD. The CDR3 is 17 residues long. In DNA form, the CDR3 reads TGTGCCATCAGTGAGATCAAGGGACTTTTAGGCGGCAATGAGCAGTTCTTC. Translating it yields CAISEIKGLLGGNEQFF.

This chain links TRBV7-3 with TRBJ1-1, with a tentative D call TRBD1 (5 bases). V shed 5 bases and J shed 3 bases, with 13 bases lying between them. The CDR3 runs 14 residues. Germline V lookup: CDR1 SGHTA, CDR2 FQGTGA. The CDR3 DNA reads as TGTGCCAGCAGCAGGTTCGGGGGATACACTGAAGCTTTCTTT. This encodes CASSRFGGYTEAFF.

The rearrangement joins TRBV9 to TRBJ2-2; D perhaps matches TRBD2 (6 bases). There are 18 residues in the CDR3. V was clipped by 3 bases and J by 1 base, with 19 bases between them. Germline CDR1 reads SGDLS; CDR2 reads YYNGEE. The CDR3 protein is CASSARVVGAGNTGELFF. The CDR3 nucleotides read TGTGCCAGCAGCGCCCGAGTTGTAGGAGCGGGGAACACCGGGGAGCTGTTTTTT.

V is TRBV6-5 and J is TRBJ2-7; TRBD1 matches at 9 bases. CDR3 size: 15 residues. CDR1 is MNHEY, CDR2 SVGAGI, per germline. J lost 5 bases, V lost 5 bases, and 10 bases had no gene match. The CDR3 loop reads CASSKPGQGGHEQYF. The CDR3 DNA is TGTGCCAGCAGTAAACCGGGACAGGGTGGCCACGAGCAGTACTTC.

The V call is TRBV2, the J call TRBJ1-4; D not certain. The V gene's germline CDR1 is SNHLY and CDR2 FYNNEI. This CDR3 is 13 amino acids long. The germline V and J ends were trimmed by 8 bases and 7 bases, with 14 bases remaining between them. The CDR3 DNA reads TGTGCCAGCGGGGAGTTGAGAAGTGAAAAACTGTTTTTT. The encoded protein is CASGELRSEKLFF. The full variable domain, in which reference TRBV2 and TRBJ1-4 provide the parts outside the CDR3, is EPEVTQTPSHQVTQMGQEVILRCVPISNHLYFYWYRQILGQKVEFLVSFYNNEISEKSEIFDDQFSVERPDGSNFTLKIRSTKLEDSAMYFCASGELRSEKLFFGSGTQLSVL.

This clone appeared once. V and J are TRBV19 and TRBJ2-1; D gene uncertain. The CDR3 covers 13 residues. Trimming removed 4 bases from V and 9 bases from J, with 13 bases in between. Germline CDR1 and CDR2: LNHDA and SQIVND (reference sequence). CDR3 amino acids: CASSNTIGSEQFF. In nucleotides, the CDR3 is TGTGCCAGTAGTAACACTATCGGTAGTGAGCAGTTCTTC.

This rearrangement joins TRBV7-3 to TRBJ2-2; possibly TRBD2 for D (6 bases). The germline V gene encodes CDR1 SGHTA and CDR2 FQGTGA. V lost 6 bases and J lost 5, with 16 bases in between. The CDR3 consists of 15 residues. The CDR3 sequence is CASSSPPGGTGELFF. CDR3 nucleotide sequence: TGTGCCAGCAGTTCTCCACCCGGGGGAACCGGGGAGCTGTTTTTT.

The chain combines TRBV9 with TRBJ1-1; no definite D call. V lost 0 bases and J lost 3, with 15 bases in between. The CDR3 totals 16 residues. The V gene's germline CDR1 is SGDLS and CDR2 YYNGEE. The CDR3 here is CASSVGTVGSDTEAFF. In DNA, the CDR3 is TGTGCCAGCAGCGTAGGGACGGTGGGTTCGGACACTGAAGCTTTCTTT.

The CDR3 protein is CASSIPGRGEAEAFF. The CDR3 DNA follows: TGTGCCAGCAGCATTCCGGGTCGGGGGGAGGCTGAAGCTTTCTTT. This sequence joins TRBV5-4 and TRBJ1-1; TRBD1 is a possible D gene (5 bases). Trimming cost V 4 bases and J 6 bases, with 19 bases left between them. The germline gives CDR1 SGHNT, CDR2 YYREEE (reference sequence). There are 15 residues in the CDR3. The full variable domain, its missing parts supplied by reference TRBV5-4 and TRBJ1-1, is ETGVTQSPTHLIKTRGQQVTLRCSSQSGHNTVSWYQQALGQGPQFIFQYYREEENGRGNFPPRFSGLQFPNYSSELNVNALELDDSALYLCASSIPGRGEAEAFFGQGTRLTVV.

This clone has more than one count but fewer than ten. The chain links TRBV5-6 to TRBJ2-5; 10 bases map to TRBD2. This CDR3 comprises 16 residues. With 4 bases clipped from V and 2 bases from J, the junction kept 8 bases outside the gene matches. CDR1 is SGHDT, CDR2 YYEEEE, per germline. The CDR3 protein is CASSPPYSGGQETQYF. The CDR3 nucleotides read TGTGCCAGCAGCCCGCCTTATAGCGGGGGGCAAGAGACCCAGTACTTC.

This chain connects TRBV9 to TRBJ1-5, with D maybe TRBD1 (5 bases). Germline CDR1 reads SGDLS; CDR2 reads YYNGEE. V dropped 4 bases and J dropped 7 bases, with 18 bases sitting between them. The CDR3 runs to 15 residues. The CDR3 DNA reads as TGTGCCAGCAGCACCTCGGCAGGGAGAGGCCAGCCCCAGCATTTT. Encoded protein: CASSTSAGRGQPQHF. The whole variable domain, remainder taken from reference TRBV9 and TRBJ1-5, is DSGVTQTPKHLITATGQRVTLRCSPRSGDLSVYWYQQSLDQGLQFLIQYYNGEERAKGNILERFSAQQFPDLHSELNLSSLELGDSALYFCASSTSAGRGQPQHFGDGTRLSIL.

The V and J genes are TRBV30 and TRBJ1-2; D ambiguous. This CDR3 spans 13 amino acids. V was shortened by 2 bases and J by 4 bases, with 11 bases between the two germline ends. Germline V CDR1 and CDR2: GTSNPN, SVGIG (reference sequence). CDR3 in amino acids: CAWSSSMIYGYTF. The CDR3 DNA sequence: TGTGCCTGGAGTAGTAGCATGATCTATGGCTACACCTTC.

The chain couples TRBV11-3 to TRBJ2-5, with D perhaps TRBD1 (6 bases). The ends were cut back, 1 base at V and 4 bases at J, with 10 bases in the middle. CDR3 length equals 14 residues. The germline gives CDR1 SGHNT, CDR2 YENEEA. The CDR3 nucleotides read TGTGCCAGCAGCTTAGGAGTAGGGGGAGAGACCCAGTACTTC. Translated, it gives CASSLGVGGETQYF. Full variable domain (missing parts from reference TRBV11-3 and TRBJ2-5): EAGVVQSPRYKIIEKKQPVAFWCNPISGHNTLYWYLQNLGQGPELLIRYENEEAVDDSQLPKDRFSAERLKGVDSTLKIQPAELGDSAVYLCASSLGVGGETQYFGPGTRLLVL.

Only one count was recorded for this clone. CDR3 sequence (DNA): TGTGCCTCCCAGAGGGGGGCTGCTGGCTACACCTTC. Its translation is CASQRGAAGYTF. V is TRBV30 and J is TRBJ1-2; possible D gene TRBD1, 6 bases. The CDR3 has 12 amino acids. The germline V and J ends were trimmed by 7 bases and 7 bases, with 16 bases remaining between them. Looked up from germline, CDR1 is GTSNPN and CDR2 is SVGIG (reference sequence).